Included here is one TCR beta chain sequence, with context. The antigen remains undetermined. This sample is drawn from a study of chemoradiotherapy in HPV16-positive cancers. Study-level results: The functional HPV-specific definition rests on just a couple of HPV16-positive patients. Non-HPV-specific T cells did not expand in tumors during treatment, whereas candidate HPV-specific clones and E7-related motifs did. In HPV16-positive patients, HPV-responsive T-cell expansion tracked better recurrence-free survival.

Clones were sequenced by immunoSEQ multiplex PCR, and TCRdb holds only the in-frame ones, with some missing. The table shows over a thousand clones, with 55% to 75% occurring only once. The V and J ends lost 2 bases and 4 bases, in that order; junction bases with no gene match: 2. The CDR3 sequence is 16 residues long. Germline V lookup: CDR1 ENHRY, CDR2 SYGVKD. Over chemoradiotherapy, repertoires were sampled more than once. The genes are TRBV10-3 and TRBJ1-6; 10 nucleotides match TRBD1. Sequenced here: tumor tissue, sampled from a patient who underwent chemoradiotherapy. The TCR sequence derives from a human donor with HPV-associated anogenital cancer. CDR3 in amino acids: CAISEGDRGYNSPLHF. CDR3 nucleotides: TGTGCCATCAGTGAGGGGGACAGGGGTTATAATTCACCCCTCCACTTT.